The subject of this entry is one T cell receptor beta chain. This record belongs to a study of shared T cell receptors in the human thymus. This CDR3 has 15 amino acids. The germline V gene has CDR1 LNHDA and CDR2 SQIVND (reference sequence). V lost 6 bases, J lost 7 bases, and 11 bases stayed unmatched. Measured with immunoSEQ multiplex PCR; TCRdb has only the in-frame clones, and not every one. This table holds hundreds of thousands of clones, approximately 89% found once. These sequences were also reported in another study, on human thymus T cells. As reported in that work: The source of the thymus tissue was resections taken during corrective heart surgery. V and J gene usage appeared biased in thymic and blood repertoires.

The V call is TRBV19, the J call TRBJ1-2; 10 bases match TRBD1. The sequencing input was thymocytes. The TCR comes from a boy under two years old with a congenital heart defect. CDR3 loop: CASRTVPGQGCGYTF. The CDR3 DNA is TGTGCCAGTAGGACCGTTCCGGGACAGGGGTGTGGCTACACCTTC.